This T cell receptor beta chain was recorded in a study of CDR3 diversity in severe acne (dated by TCRdb to 2018 to 2020). Points on this clonotype: The antigen it binds to is not known. Base qualities are not at hand, and no much larger clone is one base apart.

The library relied on PCR. Sequencing relied on an Illumina HiSeq 2000. TCRdb took the public reads, trimmed them with fastp at Q25, ran MiXCR for clone calling and kept in-frame beta chains. Every distinct CDR3 protein forms one entry, paired with its most common genes and DNA. The sample has tens of thousands of distinct CDR3 sequences on record, approximately 54% of them singletons. 11% of the sample goes to the ten largest clones. The germline V gene (reference sequence) gives CDR1 as MNHNY and CDR2 as SVGAGI. Including the terminal cysteine and phenylalanine, the CDR3 comprises 12 residues. Of the read, only the CDR3 DNA is kept; its 36 bases are in frame from base 1. V was cut back by 7 bases and J by 10 bases, leaving a gap of 11 bases between them.

The chain uses TRBV6-6 and TRBJ1-6, with no reliable assignment of the D segment. The receptor was derived from a male donor with severe acne vulgaris. Sequenced sample: blood. CDR3 sequence: CASTTGSSPLHF. The DNA sequence reads TGTGCCAGCACGACGGGGAGCTCACCCCTCCACTTT.